Included here is one TCR beta chain sequence, with context. Its antigen is not identified. CDR3 length equals 11 residues. In germline, CDR1 is DFQATT, CDR2 SNEGSKA (reference sequence). The germline V and J ends were trimmed by 5 bases and 9 bases, with 13 bases remaining between them. The investigators split CD4+ cells into a CD45RA+ naive subset and a CD45RA-negative memory subset. This entry is derived from a study of shared clonotypes between healthy human individuals. Clones were read by immunoSEQ multiplex PCR, and TCRdb kept only the in-frame ones, dropping some. The sample includes 170,000 or so clones, approximately 62% of them seen just once. Study observations and caveats: Sorted-subset sequencing, rarefaction showed, was incomplete despite large depth. Generation of non-shared clonotypes was less probable than generation of clonotypes shared by all four donors.

The sample taken for sequencing was memory CD4+ T cells sorted from blood. Specified subset: CD45RA-negative fraction. V and J are TRBV20-1 and TRBJ1-1, with D perhaps matching TRBD1 (6 bases). This receptor was taken from a man younger than 40 in good health. CDR3 amino acids: CSAGRTEQAFF. The CDR3 nucleotides are TGCAGTGCTGGGAGGACAGAGCAAGCTTTCTTT.